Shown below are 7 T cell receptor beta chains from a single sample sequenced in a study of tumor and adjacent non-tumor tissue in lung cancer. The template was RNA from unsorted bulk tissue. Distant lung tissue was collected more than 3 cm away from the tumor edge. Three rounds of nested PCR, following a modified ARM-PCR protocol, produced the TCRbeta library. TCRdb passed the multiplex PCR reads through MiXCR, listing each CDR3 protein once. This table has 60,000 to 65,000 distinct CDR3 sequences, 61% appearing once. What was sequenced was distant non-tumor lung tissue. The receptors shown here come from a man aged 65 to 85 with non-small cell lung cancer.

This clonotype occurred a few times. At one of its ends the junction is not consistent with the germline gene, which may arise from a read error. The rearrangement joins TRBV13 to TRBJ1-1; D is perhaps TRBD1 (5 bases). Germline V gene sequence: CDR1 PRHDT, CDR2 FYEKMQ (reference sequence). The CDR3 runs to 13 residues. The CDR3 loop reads CAISRTRNTEAFF. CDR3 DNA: TGTGCCATCAGCCGGACACGGAACACTGAAGCTTTCTTT.

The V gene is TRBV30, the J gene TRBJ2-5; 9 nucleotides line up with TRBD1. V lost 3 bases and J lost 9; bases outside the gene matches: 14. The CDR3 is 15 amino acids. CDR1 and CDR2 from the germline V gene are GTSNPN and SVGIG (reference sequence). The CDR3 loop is CAWSPPGTGTEPQYF. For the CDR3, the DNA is TGTGCCTGGAGCCCCCCCGGGACAGGGACGGAGCCCCAGTACTTC.

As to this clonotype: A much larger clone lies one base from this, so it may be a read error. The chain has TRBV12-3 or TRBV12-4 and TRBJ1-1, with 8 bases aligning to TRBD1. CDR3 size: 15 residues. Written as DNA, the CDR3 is TGTACCAGCAGTCCCAGGGGGCGGGCGAACACTGAAGCTTTCTTT. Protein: CTSSPRGRANTEAFF.

CDR3 sequence (DNA): TGTGCCAGCAACCAAGGACAGGGTTTGGCCCAGTACTTC. This gives the protein CASNQGQGLAQYF. This rearrangement joins TRBV11-2 to TRBJ2-5; the match to TRBD1 covers 8 bases. The CDR3 is 13 amino acids. The V gene's germline CDR1 is SGHAT and CDR2 FQNNGV. V was pared by 7 bases and J by 9 bases, with 10 bases of the junction left unmatched. Together with reference TRBV11-2 and TRBJ2-5, the CDR3 gives the full variable domain: EAGVAQSPRYKIIEKRQSVAFWCNPISGHATLYWYQQILGQGPKLLIQFQNNGVVDDSQLPKDRFSAERLKGVDSTLKIQPAKLEDSAVYLCASNQGQGLAQYFGPGTRLLVL.

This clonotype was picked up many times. Here the CDR3 DNA reads TGTGCCAGCAGTGATCAGGGGTTTAGTCAGCCCCAGCATTTT. Amino acid sequence: CASSDQGFSQPQHF. The V and J genes are TRBV6-1 and TRBJ1-5, with D perhaps TRBD1 (6 bases). Germline CDR1 MNHNS, CDR2 SASEGT. The CDR3 runs to 14 residues. Between the trimmed V and J ends, which lost 3 bases and 6 bases, there was a span of 12 bases.

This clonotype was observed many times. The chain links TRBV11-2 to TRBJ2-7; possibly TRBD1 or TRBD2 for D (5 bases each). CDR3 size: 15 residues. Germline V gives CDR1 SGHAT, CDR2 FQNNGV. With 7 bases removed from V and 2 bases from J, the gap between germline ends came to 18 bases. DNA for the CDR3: TGTGCCAGCAACCACCCGGGGCAAGGCACCTACGAGCAGTACTTC. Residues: CASNHPGQGTYEQYF.

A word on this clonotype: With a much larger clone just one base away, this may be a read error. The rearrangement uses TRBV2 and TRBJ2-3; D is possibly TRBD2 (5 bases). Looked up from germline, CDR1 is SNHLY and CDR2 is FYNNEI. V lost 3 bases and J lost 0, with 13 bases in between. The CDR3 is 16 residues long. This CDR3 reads CASSEWMRTSTDTQYF. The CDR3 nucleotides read TGTGCCAGCAGTGAGTGGATGAGGACTAGCACAGATACGCAGTATTTT.